The 17 T cell receptor beta chains below were found in one sample sequenced in a study of cytomegalovirus exposure and HLA in healthy donors. This table comes from immunoSEQ multiplex PCR, and its TCRdb copy is limited to in-frame clones, with some not included. The sample carries hundreds of thousands of clones, more than 75% recorded once. Sequencing input: PBMCs. The receptors originated from a woman aged 18-30 years in good health and CMV-seronegative.

The chain recombines TRBV9 with TRBJ2-1; 10 nucleotides match TRBD1. Germline lookup yields CDR1 SGDLS and CDR2 YYNGEE. The CDR3 loop spans 15 amino acids. J gave up 8 bases and V 1 base, and 6 bases lay outside the gene matches. DNA for the CDR3: TGTGCCAGCAGCGTATGGGACAGGGGAATGGATGAGCAGTTCTTC. Its protein is CASSVWDRGMDEQFF.

This clone has more than one count but fewer than ten. V usage is TRBV18 and J usage is TRBJ1-6, with D unclear. V dropped 6 bases and J dropped 10 bases, with 16 bases sitting between them. CDR1 and CDR2 (germline): KGHSH, LQKENI. This CDR3 has 14 amino acids. The CDR3 DNA follows: TGTGCCAGCTCCACCATCGGGGAGGACTCACCCCTCCACTTT. The encoded protein is CASSTIGEDSPLHF.

This chain joins TRBV28 and TRBJ2-2; tentative D call: TRBD2 (6 bases). Trimming removed 6 bases from V and 4 bases from J, with 12 bases in between. CDR1 and CDR2 (germline): MDHEN, SYDVKM. This CDR3 spans 14 amino acids. In DNA form, the CDR3 reads TGTGCCAGCAGACCCGCGGGGTCCACCGGGGAGCTGTTTTTT. Protein sequence: CASRPAGSTGELFF.

The rearrangement links TRBV11-2 to TRBJ2-3; D is undetermined. This CDR3 comprises 15 residues. V lost 3 bases and J 2 bases, leaving 12 bases between the germline ends. The germline V gene encodes CDR1 SGHAT and CDR2 FQNNGV. The CDR3 bases are TGTGCCAGCAGCTTCGGAGAAATCTCCACAGATACGCAGTATTTT. Its translation is CASSFGEISTDTQYF.

The V and J genes are TRBV5-8 and TRBJ2-5; maybe TRBD2 (5 bases). This CDR3 comprises 13 residues. CDR1 SGHTS and CDR2 YDEGEE come from the germline V gene. The V end was cut by 1 base, the J end by 6 bases, with 10 bases between. CDR3 nucleotides: TGTGCCAGCAGCTTGCGGGCGGGTCAGACCCAGTACTTC. Translating gives CASSLRAGQTQYF.

Only one count was recorded for this clone. The V gene is TRBV10-3, the J gene TRBJ1-1, with D perhaps TRBD1 (6 bases). V was trimmed by 4 bases and J by 12 bases, leaving 12 bases between them. This CDR3 spans 11 amino acids. Germline CDR1 ENHRY, CDR2 SYGVKD. The CDR3 spells CAISGRQGPFF. CDR3 nucleotide sequence: TGTGCCATCAGTGGGAGGCAGGGGCCTTTCTTT.

The gene calls are TRBV13 and TRBJ2-7; maybe TRBD2 (6 bases). CDR1 PRHDT and CDR2 FYEKMQ come from the germline V gene (reference sequence). With 5 bases removed from V and 2 bases from J, the gap between germline ends came to 13 bases. This CDR3 is built from 14 residues. The CDR3 region has the DNA TGTGCCAGCAGCAGACTAGTACCTCCCTACGAGCAGTACTTC. Translation: CASSRLVPPYEQYF.

The chain has TRBV5-6 and TRBJ2-7; a weak D match, TRBD1 (5 bases). V lost 0 bases and J 4 bases, leaving 8 bases between the germline ends. Germline V lookup: CDR1 SGHDT, CDR2 YYEEEE. The CDR3 consists of 13 residues. CDR3: CASSLGAGYEQYF. In DNA form, the CDR3 reads TGTGCCAGCAGCTTGGGGGCAGGGTACGAGCAGTACTTC.

This rearrangement joins TRBV6-5 to TRBJ1-2, with TRBD1 matching 7 bases. The CDR3 length is 13 residues. Trimming removed 5 bases from V and 7 bases from J; junction bases left unmatched: 7. CDR1 MNHEY and CDR2 SVGAGI come from the germline V gene. In DNA form, the CDR3 reads TGTGCCAGCAGTCTGACAGGGATGACTGGCTACACCTTC. This gives the protein CASSLTGMTGYTF.

The chain joins TRBV7-7 to TRBJ2-7, with D tentatively TRBD2 (5 bases). This CDR3 is 14 amino acids long. Germline assignment: CDR1 SSHAT and CDR2 FNYEAQ (reference sequence). The CDR3 here is CASSPGITPGEQYF. The CDR3 DNA reads TGTGCTAGCTCCCCGGGGATAACCCCCGGCGAGCAGTACTTC.

V gene TRBV5-6 combines with J gene TRBJ2-3; D remains ambiguous. The CDR3 extends over 13 amino acids. Trimming shortened V by 1 base and J by 0 bases, and 3 bases separated the two germline ends. Germline loops: CDR1 SGHDT, CDR2 YYEEEE. The CDR3 loop reads CASSLTSTDTQYF. The CDR3 DNA sequence: TGTGCCAGCAGCTTGACAAGCACAGATACGCAGTATTTT. Full variable domain (remainder filled in from reference TRBV5-6 and TRBJ2-3): DAGVTQSPTHLIKTRGQQVTLRCSPKSGHDTVSWYQQALGQGPQFIFQYYEEEERQRGNFPDRFSGHQFPNYSSELNVNALLLGDSALYLCASSLTSTDTQYFGPGTRLTVL.

This clone was observed a single time. The V call is TRBV7-6, the J call TRBJ2-1; 11 bases agree with TRBD2. Germline loops: CDR1 SGHVS, CDR2 FNYEAQ. The CDR3 is made up of 15 amino acids. Losses at the gene ends were 5 bases for V and 8 bases for J; bases not matched to a gene: 8. The CDR3 protein is CASSLYSGRDDEQFF. The CDR3 nucleotides are TGTGCCAGCAGCCTCTATAGCGGGAGGGACGATGAGCAGTTCTTC.

The chain joins TRBV19 to TRBJ2-1, with 11 bases that match TRBD2. The CDR3 runs to 16 residues. V was clipped by 5 bases and J by 10 bases; unmatched bases: 13. CDR1 and CDR2 (germline): LNHDA, SQIVND (reference sequence). CDR3 in DNA: TGTGCCAGTAGTCTGGAGACTAGCGGGATAGGTAGGGAGCAGTTCTTC. The encoded protein is CASSLETSGIGREQFF.

In this sample, this clone turned up once. The CDR3 coding sequence is TGTGCCAGTAGTATCCGTAAAGGGGGCAAAAACATTCAGTACTTC. Translated: CASSIRKGGKNIQYF. The V gene is TRBV19, the J gene TRBJ2-4; tentative D call: TRBD1 (6 bases). The germline V and J ends were trimmed by 3 bases and 3 bases, with 12 bases remaining between them. This CDR3 region has 15 residues. Germline values: CDR1 LNHDA, CDR2 SQIVND (reference sequence).

V gene TRBV4-1 combines with J gene TRBJ1-2; D might be TRBD1 (5 bases). Trimming stripped 0 bases from V and 8 bases from J, with 16 bases between. This CDR3 contains 15 residues. The germline V gene has CDR1 MGHRA and CDR2 YSYEKL. The CDR3 loop reads CASSQDRGVAGGYTF. CDR3 bases: TGCGCCAGCAGCCAAGACCGGGGGGTAGCGGGAGGCTACACCTTC.

This rearrangement joins TRBV6-5 to TRBJ1-3, with D unresolved. Germline values: CDR1 MNHEY, CDR2 SVGAGI. The CDR3 runs 13 residues. Trimming left V 8 bases short and J 2 bases short, with 10 bases between. The chain's CDR3 is CASGPPTGNTIYF. The CDR3 DNA sequence: TGTGCCAGCGGGCCCCCCACTGGAAACACCATATATTTT.

The genes are TRBV5-1 and TRBJ1-1; 10 bases agree with TRBD1. Trimming took 3 bases from V and 3 from J; bases not matched to a gene: 5. The germline CDR1 and CDR2 sequences are SGHRS and YFSETQ. This CDR3 spans 15 amino acids. In DNA form, the CDR3 reads TGCGCCAGCAGCTACACCGGGACAGGGGACACTGAAGCTTTCTTT. Its protein product is CASSYTGTGDTEAFF.